The clone carrying this T cell receptor (beta chain) was found once. Authors' processing steps: Amplified reference gene primers provided the basis for estimating nucleated cell counts. Sequencing was performed with immunoSEQ multiplex PCR; in TCRdb, only in-frame clones are kept and a portion is missing. Clone size and the V and J calls come from that table; the DNA yielded D and trimming. The sample lists approximately 120,000 clones, approximately 83% occurring once. The sample originates from a study of blood T cell repertoires in COVID-19. Across the study: From T cells, B-cell-depleted T cells, or PBMCs came the material, which was cDNA or gDNA.

V was clipped by 5 bases and J by 2 bases, with 16 bases between them. This CDR3 spans 15 amino acids. Looked up from germline, CDR1 is SGHNT and CDR2 is YYREEE (reference sequence). Sequenced input: peripheral blood. The receptor's source is a woman between 45 and 65 years old who had recovered from COVID-19. V is TRBV5-4 and J is TRBJ1-1; D may be TRBD1 (6 bases). CDR3 DNA: TGTGCCAGCAGGCCCCCCGGGGGGCGCAACACTGAAGCTTTCTTT. It translates to CASRPPGGRNTEAFF.